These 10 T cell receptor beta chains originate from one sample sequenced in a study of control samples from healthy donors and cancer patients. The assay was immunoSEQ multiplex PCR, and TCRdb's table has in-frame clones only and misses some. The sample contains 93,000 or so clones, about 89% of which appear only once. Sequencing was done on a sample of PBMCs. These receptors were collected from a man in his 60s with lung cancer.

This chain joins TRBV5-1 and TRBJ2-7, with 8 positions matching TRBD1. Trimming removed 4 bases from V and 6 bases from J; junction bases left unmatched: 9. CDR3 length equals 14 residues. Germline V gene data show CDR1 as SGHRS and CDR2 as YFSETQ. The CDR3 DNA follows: TGCGCCAGCAGCAAAGGACAGGGTGGGCCCGAGCAGTACTTC. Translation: CASSKGQGGPEQYF.

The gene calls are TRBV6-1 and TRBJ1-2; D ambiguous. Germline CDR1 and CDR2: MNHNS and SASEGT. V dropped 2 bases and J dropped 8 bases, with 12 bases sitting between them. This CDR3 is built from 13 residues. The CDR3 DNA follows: TGTGCCAGCAGTGAAACCCCATCTGGGGGCTACACCTTC. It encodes CASSETPSGGYTF.

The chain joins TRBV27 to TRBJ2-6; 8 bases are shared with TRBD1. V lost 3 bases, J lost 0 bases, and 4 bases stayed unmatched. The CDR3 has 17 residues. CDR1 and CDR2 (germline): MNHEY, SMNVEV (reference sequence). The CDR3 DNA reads TGTGCCAGCAGTTTGACAGGGGCCAACTCTGGGGCCAACGTCCTGACTTTC. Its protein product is CASSLTGANSGANVLTF.

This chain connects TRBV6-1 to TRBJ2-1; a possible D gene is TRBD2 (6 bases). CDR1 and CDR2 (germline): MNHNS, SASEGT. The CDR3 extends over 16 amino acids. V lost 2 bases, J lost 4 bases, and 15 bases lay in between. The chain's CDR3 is CASSESRAGLYNEQFF. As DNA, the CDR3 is TGTGCCAGCAGTGAAAGCCGGGCAGGACTATACAATGAGCAGTTCTTC.

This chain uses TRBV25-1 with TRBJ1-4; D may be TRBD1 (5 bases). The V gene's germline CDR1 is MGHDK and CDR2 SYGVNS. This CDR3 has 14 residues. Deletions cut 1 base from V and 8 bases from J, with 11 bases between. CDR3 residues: CASSESRAGEKLFF. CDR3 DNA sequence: TGTGCCAGCAGTGAATCCCGGGCAGGGGAAAAACTGTTTTTT.

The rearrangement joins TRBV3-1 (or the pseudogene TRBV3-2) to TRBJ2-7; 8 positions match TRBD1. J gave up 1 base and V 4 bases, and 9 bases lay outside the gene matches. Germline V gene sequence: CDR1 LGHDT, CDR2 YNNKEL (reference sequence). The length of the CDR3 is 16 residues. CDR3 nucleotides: TGTGCCAGCAGCCCCCCCGGGCAGGGGGCGTCCTACGAGCAGTACTTC. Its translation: CASSPPGQGASYEQYF.

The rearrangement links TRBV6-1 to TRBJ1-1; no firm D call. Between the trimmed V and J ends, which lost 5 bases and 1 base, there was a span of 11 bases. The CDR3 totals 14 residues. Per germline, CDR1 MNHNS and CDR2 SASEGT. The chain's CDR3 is CASSSKAENTEAFF. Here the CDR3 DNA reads TGTGCCAGCAGTTCCAAAGCGGAGAACACTGAAGCTTTCTTT.

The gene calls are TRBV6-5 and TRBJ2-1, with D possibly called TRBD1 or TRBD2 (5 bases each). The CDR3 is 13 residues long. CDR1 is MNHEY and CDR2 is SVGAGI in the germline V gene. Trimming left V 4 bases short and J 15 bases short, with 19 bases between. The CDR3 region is CASSSGDVRARFF. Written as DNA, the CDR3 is TGTGCCAGCAGTTCCGGGGACGTCCGAGCGAGGTTCTTC.

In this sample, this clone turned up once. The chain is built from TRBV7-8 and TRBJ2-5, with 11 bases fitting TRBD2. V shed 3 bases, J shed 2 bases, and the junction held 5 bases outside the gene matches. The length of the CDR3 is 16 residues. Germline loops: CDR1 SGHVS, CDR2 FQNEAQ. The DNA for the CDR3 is TGTGCCAGCAGCTTTAGACTAGCGGGGCGGCAAGAGACCCAGTACTTC. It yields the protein CASSFRLAGRQETQYF.

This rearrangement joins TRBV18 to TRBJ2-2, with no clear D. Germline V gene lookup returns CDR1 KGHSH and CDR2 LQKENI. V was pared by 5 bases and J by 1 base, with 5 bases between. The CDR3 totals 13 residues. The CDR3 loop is CASSGVNTGELFF. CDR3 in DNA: TGTGCCAGCTCAGGAGTGAACACCGGGGAGCTGTTTTTT.